This TCR beta chain appears in the sequencing data of a study of blood T cell repertoires in COVID-19. In the study overall: Italy, Spain and the United States were the sources of the convalescent and acute COVID-19 samples. T cells, B-cell-depleted T cells, or PBMCs provided the cDNA or gDNA that served as material.

Trimming took off 7 bases at V and 4 bases at J, with 7 bases between the two ends. From germline, CDR1 is MGHDK and CDR2 SYGVNS. The CDR3 runs 11 residues. Clinical history as reported by participants underpinned cohort assignment. Only in-frame clones appear in the TCRdb table, and some are missing; sequencing was by immunoSEQ multiplex PCR. The sample holds roughly 520,000 clones, around 87% seen once. J is TRBJ1-1 and V is TRBV25-1, with D perhaps matching TRBD1 (6 bases). The TCR was taken from a middle-aged woman who had recovered from COVID-19. The sample comprised PBMCs or T cells enriched from blood (not recorded which). CDR3 sequence reads: CASMGATEAFF. As DNA, the CDR3 is TGTGCCAGCATGGGGGCCACTGAAGCTTTCTTT.